Here is one TCR beta chain with its context. Its matching antigen is unknown. The germline V gene has CDR1 SEHNR and CDR2 FQNEAQ (reference sequence). This CDR3 comprises 11 residues. V was cut by 4 bases and J by 10 bases, with 10 bases left in between. The data belong to a study of cytomegalovirus exposure and HLA in healthy donors. General observations from the study: It is likely that the observed cluster of highly shared sequence variants was a sequencing artifact. Researchers catalogued some 160 TCR beta chains as cytomegalovirus-associated.

It was with 60 Vbeta and 13 Jbeta primers that the PCR ran. The assay was immunoSEQ multiplex PCR, and TCRdb's table has in-frame clones only and misses some. The table has under 90,000 clones, approximately 67% seen once. This receptor was identified in a man in his forties in good health and CMV-seropositive. The V gene is TRBV7-9, the J gene TRBJ1-1; TRBD1 might be the D (6 bases). The material sequenced was PBMCs. The CDR3 DNA reads TGTGCCAGCAGCTCGGGGGGCCGAGCTTTCTTT. Translation: CASSSGGRAFF.